Below are 32 T cell receptor beta chains sequenced from a single sample in a study of cytomegalovirus exposure and HLA in healthy donors. It was with 60 Vbeta and 13 Jbeta primers that the PCR ran. Clones were read by immunoSEQ multiplex PCR, and TCRdb kept only the in-frame ones, dropping some. The sample shows 150,000 to 180,000 clones, 74% of them seen only once. The sample taken for sequencing was PBMCs. These receptors were taken from a man younger than 40 in good health and CMV-seronegative.

The J gene is TRBJ2-5, the V gene TRBV5-6; 8 positions match TRBD1. Trimming cost V 4 bases and J 9 bases; bases outside gene matches: 8. The V gene's germline CDR1 is SGHDT and CDR2 YYEEEE. The CDR3 contains 13 residues. CDR3 sequence reads: CASSPGVQGAQYF. The CDR3, as DNA: TGTGCCAGCAGCCCGGGGGTACAGGGGGCCCAGTACTTC. Looking up the rest from reference TRBV5-6 and TRBJ2-5 gives the full variable domain: DAGVTQSPTHLIKTRGQQVTLRCSPKSGHDTVSWYQQALGQGPQFIFQYYEEEERQRGNFPDRFSGHQFPNYSSELNVNALLLGDSALYLCASSPGVQGAQYFGPGTRLLVL.

This clone was seen only once. This rearrangement joins TRBV19 to TRBJ1-1; D call uncertain. Germline V lookup: CDR1 LNHDA, CDR2 SQIVND (reference sequence). The CDR3 spans 16 residues. V dropped 5 bases and J dropped 0 bases, with 16 bases sitting between them. CDR3 bases: TGTGCCAGTAGTCCCTCAATACAGATCATGAACACTGAAGCTTTCTTT. It yields the protein CASSPSIQIMNTEAFF.

J is TRBJ2-7 and V is TRBV27; TRBD2 might be the D (6 bases). Germline V lookup: CDR1 MNHEY, CDR2 SMNVEV (reference sequence). The CDR3 has 17 residues. The V end was cut by 2 bases, the J end by 4 bases, with 21 bases between. The DNA of the CDR3 is TGTGCCAGCAGTTTACCTGGGGGGAAATATTACCCTTACGAGCAGTACTTC. It yields the protein CASSLPGGKYYPYEQYF.

This sequence joins TRBV27 and TRBJ2-1; 10 positions agree with TRBD2. Germline V gene lookup returns CDR1 MNHEY and CDR2 SMNVEV (reference sequence). J lost 8 bases, V lost 8 bases, and 15 bases had no gene match. The CDR3 loop spans 16 amino acids. The CDR3 bases are TGTGCCAGCTGGAAAGCGGGGGGGCCGGGGTTCGATGAGCAGTTCTTC. Translated: CASWKAGGPGFDEQFF.

The chain recombines TRBV5-4 with TRBJ2-2; 10 bases are shared with TRBD1. V shed 4 bases and J 4 bases; nucleotides not matched to a gene: 10. Germline V gene data show CDR1 as SGHNT and CDR2 as YYREEE (reference sequence). The CDR3 consists of 17 residues. CDR3: CASSGYRDRGRTGELFF. The CDR3 nucleotides are TGTGCCAGCAGCGGGTACCGGGACAGGGGACGCACCGGGGAGCTGTTTTTT.

The rearrangement links TRBV19 to TRBJ2-2, with D tentatively TRBD2 (6 bases). Germline-derived CDR1 and CDR2 are LNHDA and SQIVND (reference sequence). V was clipped by 3 bases and J by 6 bases, with 11 bases between them. There are 14 residues in the CDR3. The DNA of the CDR3 is TGTGCCAGTAGTATCGGGAGTGAGGCCGGGGAGCTGTTTTTT. It is translated as CASSIGSEAGELFF.

The chain's CDR3 is CAWSAGHHNSPLHF. CDR3 sequence (DNA): TGTGCCTGGAGTGCTGGACACCATAATTCACCCCTCCACTTT. V and J are TRBV30 and TRBJ1-6, with a weak D call TRBD1 (5 bases). V lost 1 base and J 5 bases, leaving 9 bases between the germline ends. CDR3 length: 14 amino acids. Per germline, CDR1 GTSNPN and CDR2 SVGIG (reference sequence).

The V gene is TRBV9, the J gene TRBJ1-4, with unresolved D. The length of the CDR3 is 15 residues. The V and J ends lost 4 bases and 4 bases respectively, with 14 bases between them. Germline-derived CDR1 and CDR2 are SGDLS and YYNGEE. DNA of the CDR3: TGTGCCAGCAGCCCCTCTGGGAGCAATAATGAAAAACTGTTTTTT. As protein: CASSPSGSNNEKLFF.

The rearrangement joins TRBV28 to TRBJ2-7, with D hard to call. The CDR3 sequence is 13 residues long. The germline V gene encodes CDR1 MDHEN and CDR2 SYDVKM. V dropped 11 bases and J dropped 0 bases, with 14 bases sitting between them. The CDR3 DNA reads TGTGCCCTCAACCGCCCCAGCTCCTACGAGCAGTACTTC. It yields the protein CALNRPSSYEQYF. Full variable domain (remainder filled in from reference TRBV28 and TRBJ2-7): DVKVTQSSRYLVKRTGEKVFLECVQDMDHENMFWYRQDPGLGLRLIYFSYDVKMKEKGDIPEGYSVSREKKERFSLILESASTNQTSMYLCALNRPSSYEQYFGPGTRLTVT.

The chain combines TRBV5-6 with TRBJ1-4, with a weak D call TRBD1 (5 bases). Trimming removed 4 bases at V and 0 bases at J, with 10 bases between. The CDR3 runs to 15 residues. The V gene's germline CDR1 is SGHDT and CDR2 YYEEEE. The CDR3 coding sequence is TGTGCCAGCAGCGGCGGACATTCAACTAATGAAAAACTGTTTTTT. Protein product: CASSGGHSTNEKLFF.

The chain carries TRBV30 and TRBJ1-1; TRBD1 matches at 7 bases. The ends lost 2 bases at V and 5 bases at J; junction bases unmatched: 14. The CDR3 covers 16 residues. CDR1 GTSNPN and CDR2 SVGIG come from the germline V gene (reference sequence). The CDR3 region is CAWSITHRGQGTEAFF. As DNA, the CDR3 is TGTGCCTGGAGTATCACGCACAGGGGCCAAGGGACTGAAGCTTTCTTT.

In its sample, this clone was seen once. The chain employs TRBV5-4 and TRBJ1-5; TRBD1 agrees at 11 bases. This CDR3 is 18 amino acids long. J gave up 2 bases and V 4 bases, and 11 bases lay outside the gene matches. The V gene's germline CDR1 is SGHNT and CDR2 YYREEE (reference sequence). Here the CDR3 reads CASSPGQGEPMGNQPQHF. CDR3 in DNA: TGTGCCAGCAGCCCGGGACAGGGGGAACCAATGGGCAATCAGCCCCAGCATTTT.

The rearrangement uses TRBV5-6 and TRBJ2-7, with 9 bases that match TRBD1. V dropped 3 bases and J dropped 6; count of bases not matched to a gene: 7. Germline V gene lookup returns CDR1 SGHDT and CDR2 YYEEEE. The CDR3 spans 14 residues. The CDR3: CASSSGTGLIEQYF. The DNA for the CDR3 is TGTGCCAGCAGCTCCGGGACAGGGCTTATCGAGCAGTACTTC.

This clone was detected only once. The genes are TRBV4-1 and TRBJ2-5, with D perhaps TRBD1 (7 bases). The end of the DNA aligns better with TRBJ2-7, so the J call may be wrong. Germline CDR1 is MGHRA and CDR2 is YSYEKL. The CDR3 has 14 residues. CDR3 sequence reads: CASSYRGGPYEQYF. CDR3 DNA sequence: TGCGCCAGCAGCTACAGGGGAGGCCCCTACGAGCAGTACTTC.

V is TRBV2 and J is TRBJ1-2; D call uncertain. The V end was cut by 4 bases, the J end by 4 bases, with 16 bases between. In germline, CDR1 is SNHLY, CDR2 FYNNEI. The CDR3 sequence is 15 residues long. This chain's CDR3 is CASSGARSSSYGYTF. In nucleotides, the CDR3 is TGTGCCAGCAGTGGTGCTCGTAGCTCATCCTATGGCTACACCTTC.

Regarding this clone: At one of its ends the junction is not consistent with the germline gene, which may arise from a read error. V and J are TRBV7-7 and TRBJ2-5, with D possibly TRBD2 on 7 matching bases. CDR3 length: 17 amino acids. Germline V gives CDR1 SSHAT, CDR2 FNYEAQ (reference sequence). CDR3 in amino acids: CASSLGVGGPQQETQYF. The CDR3 coding sequence is TGTGCTAGCAGCTTAGGGGTCGGGGGGCCTCAACAAGAGACCCAGTACTTC.

J is TRBJ2-7 and V is TRBV5-1; 9 nucleotides match TRBD1. Trimming removed 4 bases from V and 4 bases from J; junction bases left unmatched: 9. This CDR3 has 15 residues. The germline gives CDR1 SGHRS, CDR2 YFSETQ. CDR3: CASSPGTGRVYEQYF. The CDR3 nucleotides are TGCGCCAGCAGCCCCGGGACAGGGAGAGTATACGAGCAGTACTTC.

This chain joins TRBV5-4 and TRBJ2-5, with a tentative D call TRBD2 (6 bases). CDR1 is SGHNT, CDR2 YYREEE, per germline (reference sequence). The length of the CDR3 is 16 residues. The V gene lost 4 bases and the J gene lost 2 bases, with 18 bases spanning the gap. The CDR3 nucleotides are TGTGCCAGCAGCCGAGGGACTCGCGATTCTCAAGAGACCCAGTACTTC. It is translated as CASSRGTRDSQETQYF. The entire variable domain, with the rest obtained from reference TRBV5-4 and TRBJ2-5, is as follows: ETGVTQSPTHLIKTRGQQVTLRCSSQSGHNTVSWYQQALGQGPQFIFQYYREEENGRGNFPPRFSGLQFPNYSSELNVNALELDDSALYLCASSRGTRDSQETQYFGPGTRLLVL.

This chain connects TRBV7-9 to TRBJ1-1; 10 bases align to TRBD1. Trimming cost V 1 base and J 4 bases; bases outside gene matches: 3. Germline V gives CDR1 SEHNR, CDR2 FQNEAQ (reference sequence). There are 15 residues in the CDR3. The CDR3 nucleotides read TGTGCCAGCAGCTTAGGCGGGACAGGGGTCACTGAAGCTTTCTTT. The encoded protein is CASSLGGTGVTEAFF.

This rearrangement joins TRBV4-3 to TRBJ2-2, with D hard to call. Trimming shortened V by 1 base and J by 1 base, and 7 bases separated the two germline ends. The CDR3 runs 15 residues. Per the germline V gene, CDR1 is LGHNA and CDR2 is YSLEER. The CDR3 protein is CASSQVAGNTGELFF. The CDR3 region has the DNA TGCGCCAGCAGCCAAGTTGCCGGGAACACCGGGGAGCTGTTTTTT.

The rearrangement uses TRBV6-1 and TRBJ1-2; D not certain. The germline V and J ends were trimmed by 2 bases and 5 bases, with 18 bases remaining between them. This CDR3 is 16 amino acids long. Looked up from germline, CDR1 is MNHNS and CDR2 is SASEGT. The CDR3 region is CASSEMGSRLRYGYTF. CDR3 bases: TGTGCCAGCAGTGAAATGGGGAGTCGGTTGCGGTATGGCTACACCTTC.

The rearrangement links TRBV2 to TRBJ1-5, with no clear D. Germline V lookup: CDR1 SNHLY, CDR2 FYNNEI. V was shortened by 3 bases and J by 7 bases, with 10 bases between the two germline ends. This CDR3 region has 13 residues. The CDR3 coding sequence is TGTGCCAGCAGTGATTTAGAAACCCAGCCCCAGCATTTT. This gives the protein CASSDLETQPQHF.

The chain joins TRBV27 to TRBJ2-5; 10 bases are shared with TRBD2. Germline assignment: CDR1 MNHEY and CDR2 SMNVEV (reference sequence). V lost 1 base, J lost 5 bases, and 7 bases stayed unmatched. The length of the CDR3 is 16 residues. CDR3 amino acids: CASSLLPSGGIETQYF. DNA of the CDR3: TGTGCCAGCAGTTTATTACCTAGCGGGGGTATCGAGACCCAGTACTTC.

This chain uses TRBV5-1 with TRBJ2-3, with 10 nucleotides matching TRBD2. V was clipped by 3 bases and J by 6 bases; unmatched bases: 7. CDR3 length equals 15 residues. Germline CDR1 SGHRS, CDR2 YFSETQ. The CDR3 sequence: CASSSAGGPKDTQYF. As DNA, the CDR3 is TGCGCCAGCAGCTCAGCGGGGGGGCCGAAGGATACGCAGTATTTT.

The chain carries TRBV18 and TRBJ1-6; D gene uncertain. Germline V gene sequence: CDR1 KGHSH, CDR2 LQKENI. The CDR3 runs 16 residues. The V end lost 3 bases, the J end lost 5 bases, and 14 bases lay between the germline ends. CDR3 coding DNA: TGTGCCAGCTCACCGCGATTAGCTCAAGATAATTCACCCCTCCACTTT. Translated: CASSPRLAQDNSPLHF.

The rearrangement joins TRBV7-9 to TRBJ2-7; TRBD1 agrees at 10 bases. Trimming cost V 0 bases and J 1 base; bases outside gene matches: 9. Per the germline V gene, CDR1 is SEHNR and CDR2 is FQNEAQ (reference sequence). The CDR3 length is 18 residues. CDR3 sequence reads: CASSLAQVWDRGSYEQYF. CDR3 nucleotide sequence: TGTGCCAGCAGCTTAGCGCAGGTCTGGGACAGGGGTTCCTACGAGCAGTACTTC.

This clone was counted a single time. The chain joins TRBV29-1 to TRBJ1-5, with D perhaps matching TRBD1 (5 bases). Germline CDR1 SQVTM, CDR2 ANQGSEA. The CDR3 is made up of 15 amino acids. V was shortened by 4 bases and J by 4 bases, with 17 bases between the two germline ends. The DNA for the CDR3 is TGCAGCGTTGTTGGAGGGGTGGATGGAAATCAGCCCCAGCATTTT. Its translation is CSVVGGVDGNQPQHF.

J is TRBJ2-3 and V is TRBV2; maybe TRBD2 (6 bases). The V end lost 8 bases, the J end lost 7 bases, and 10 bases lay between the germline ends. The CDR3 totals 11 residues. Germline V gene lookup returns CDR1 SNHLY and CDR2 FYNNEI. The CDR3 reads CASGGENTQYF. Here the CDR3 DNA reads TGTGCCAGCGGCGGGGAGAATACGCAGTATTTT.

This clone appeared a few times. The chain carries TRBV5-4 and TRBJ2-1, with TRBD2 matching 16 bases. Trimming removed 4 bases from V and 8 bases from J; junction bases left unmatched: 6. The CDR3 extends over 16 amino acids. Germline CDR1 and CDR2: SGHNT and YYREEE (reference sequence). This chain's CDR3 is CASSPGTSGGVDEQFF. The CDR3 DNA reads as TGTGCCAGCAGCCCCGGGACTAGCGGGGGGGTCGATGAGCAGTTCTTC.

The chain has TRBV7-3 and TRBJ2-7; 9 bases match TRBD1. This CDR3 has 14 amino acids. Trimming cost V 6 bases and J 2 bases; bases outside gene matches: 5. Germline CDR1 and CDR2: SGHTA and FQGTGA. The CDR3 loop is CASSPGTGPYEQYF. The CDR3 region has the DNA TGTGCCAGCAGTCCGGGGACAGGGCCCTACGAGCAGTACTTC. Based on the CDR3 plus reference TRBV7-3 and TRBJ2-7, the full variable domain is GAGVSQTPSNKVTEKGKYVELRCDPISGHTALYWYRQSLGQGPEFLIYFQGTGAADDSGLPNDRFFAVRPEGSVSTLKIQRTERGDSAVYLCASSPGTGPYEQYFGPGTRLTVT.

This chain links TRBV5-1 with TRBJ1-2; 10 bases fit TRBD1. The CDR3 is 17 residues long. Germline V gives CDR1 SGHRS, CDR2 YFSETQ. V dropped 2 bases and J dropped 4; count of bases not matched to a gene: 11. The chain's CDR3 is CASSLRQGALNPYGYTF. CDR3 coding DNA: TGCGCCAGCAGCTTAAGACAGGGGGCACTCAACCCCTATGGCTACACCTTC.

This chain links TRBV6-5 with TRBJ1-1, with D unresolved. The CDR3 totals 14 residues. The V end lost 4 bases, the J end lost 1 base, and 10 bases lay between the germline ends. The germline CDR1 and CDR2 sequences are MNHEY and SVGAGI. In DNA, the CDR3 is TGTGCCAGCAGTTCAAGGAAGCGGAACACTGAAGCTTTCTTT. This translates into CASSSRKRNTEAFF.